Below are 31 T cell receptor beta chains sequenced from a single sample in a study of T cells in Graves' hyperthyroidism and ophthalmopathy (dated by TCRdb to 2018 to 2020). Library preparation employed multiplex PCR. The sample was run on an Illumina HiSeq 2000. The TCR beta CDR3 regions were amplified from RNA transcripts. The first round of RT-PCR for the TCR CDR3 was performed with the HTBI primer set and the Qiagen OneStep RT-PCR kit. Through fastp at Q25 and MiXCR, TCRdb rebuilt clones from the public reads, retaining in-frame beta chains. CDR3 protein duplicates are merged, each entry listing the most common genes and DNA. The sample has more than 300,000 distinct CDR3 sequences on record, roughly 14% of them singletons. The biggest ten clones account for about 18% of the sample. The specimen was blood. The source is a woman aged 25 to 45 with Graves' ophthalmopathy.

This clonotype was picked up many times. The gene calls are TRBV7-3 and TRBJ2-1; D tentatively fits TRBD1 or TRBD2 (6 bases each). V was cut by 5 bases and J by 0 bases, with 23 bases left in between. From germline, CDR1 is SGHTA and CDR2 FQGTGA. The CDR3 has 19 residues. The DNA of the CDR3 is TGTGCCAGCAGCCCAGGTTTCGGCGGAGGGGGGAGCTCCTACAATGAGCAGTTCTTC. Translated: CASSPGFGGGGSSYNEQFF.

The J gene is TRBJ2-7, the V gene TRBV6-1; possible D gene TRBD1, 6 bases. V was pared by 10 bases and J by 3 bases, with 25 bases between. In germline, CDR1 is MNHNS, CDR2 SASEGT. The length of the CDR3 is 16 residues. In DNA, the CDR3 is TGTGCCAACAGGGTGGCGGCGAGCTCAAACCTCTACGAGCAGTACTTC. It codes for CANRVAASSNLYEQYF.

This chain joins TRBV2 and TRBJ1-2; D ambiguous. The CDR3 is made up of 11 amino acids. V gave up 7 bases and J gave up 9 bases, with 12 bases separating them. Germline V lookup: CDR1 SNHLY, CDR2 FYNNEI. The CDR3 sequence is CASIGGNSYTF. CDR3 bases: TGTGCCAGCATAGGCGGGAATAGCTACACCTTC.

The chain employs TRBV7-2 and TRBJ1-2; D is perhaps TRBD1 (5 bases). The CDR3 loop spans 14 amino acids. The germline V gene encodes CDR1 SGHTA and CDR2 FQGNSA. V was trimmed by 5 bases and J by 4 bases, leaving 14 bases between them. The CDR3: CASSLGSRAYGYTF. CDR3 sequence (DNA): TGTGCCAGCAGCCTGGGAAGCAGGGCCTATGGCTACACCTTC. Supplemented by reference TRBV7-2 and TRBJ1-2, the full variable domain reads GAGVSQSPSNKVTEKGKDVELRCDPISGHTALYWYRQSLGQGLEFLIYFQGNSAPDKSGLPSDRFSAERTGGSVSTLTIQRTQQEDSAVYLCASSLGSRAYGYTFGSGTRLTVV.

This clonotype was seen a few times. The gene calls are TRBV20-1 and TRBJ2-2, with TRBD1 matching 9 bases. The CDR3 runs to 14 residues. CDR1 DFQATT and CDR2 SNEGSKA come from the germline V gene (reference sequence). After removal of 7 bases from V and 5 bases from J, the junction contained 8 bases not matched to a gene. The CDR3 here is CSVAGTGYTGELFF. In DNA, the CDR3 is TGCAGTGTAGCCGGGACAGGGTATACCGGGGAGCTGTTTTTT.

A few counts support this clonotype. The J gene is TRBJ2-7, the V gene TRBV6-1; possibly TRBD1 or TRBD2 for D (5 bases each). Between the trimmed V and J ends, which lost 6 bases and 3 bases, there was a span of 15 bases. The CDR3 consists of 14 residues. Germline CDR1 and CDR2: MNHNS and SASEGT. CDR3 bases: TGTGCCAGCAGCCTTCACGGGGCGAACTACGAGCAGTACTTC. It is translated as CASSLHGANYEQYF.

The chain couples TRBV6-2 or TRBV6-3 to TRBJ1-4; D gene unclear. V lost 0 bases and J lost 13, with 9 bases in between. Germline V gene lookup returns CDR1 MNHEY and CDR2 SVGEGT. This CDR3 spans 12 amino acids. The CDR3 bases are TGTGCCAGCAGTTACTCGTCCCCGCGACTGTTTTTT. Translating gives CASSYSSPRLFF.

Ten or more counts support this clonotype. The J gene is TRBJ1-5, the V gene TRBV2; a possible D gene is TRBD1 (5 bases). The CDR3 covers 14 residues. V was pared by 2 bases and J by 4 bases, with 9 bases between. The germline V gene encodes CDR1 SNHLY and CDR2 FYNNEI. Written as DNA, the CDR3 is TGTGCCAGCAGTGAAATCAGGGTAAATCAGCCCCAGCATTTT. This encodes CASSEIRVNQPQHF.

This clonotype was detected many times. J is TRBJ2-7 and V is TRBV20-1, with D perhaps TRBD2 (6 bases). Germline V gene data show CDR1 as DFQATT and CDR2 as SNEGSKA (reference sequence). This CDR3 has 15 amino acids. The V end was cut by 0 bases, the J end by 1 base, with 13 bases between. The CDR3 is CSAREPIGGSYEQYF. CDR3 sequence (DNA): TGCAGTGCTAGAGAACCCATCGGGGGATCCTACGAGCAGTACTTC.

This clonotype was observed at least ten times. The rearrangement links TRBV7-2 to TRBJ1-2; 7 nucleotides match TRBD1. The CDR3 has 14 residues. V was clipped by 5 bases and J by 7 bases; unmatched bases: 10. CDR1 is SGHTA, CDR2 FQGNSA, per germline. Here the CDR3 DNA reads TGTGCCAGCAGCCCGGGACAGCGGGTGGGTGGCTACACCTTC. Protein product: CASSPGQRVGGYTF.

This clonotype was counted many times. The V call is TRBV28, the J call TRBJ1-4; 12 bases fit TRBD1. The CDR3 runs to 15 residues. Germline V gene lookup returns CDR1 MDHEN and CDR2 SYDVKM. The ends lost 1 base at V and 8 bases at J; junction bases unmatched: 2. The CDR3 nucleotides are TGTGCCAGCAGTTTATCGGGACAGGGGGCGGAAAAACTGTTTTTT. Protein product: CASSLSGQGAEKLFF.

This clonotype was counted many times. The rearrangement links TRBV2 to TRBJ2-1, with TRBD1 as a possible D gene (7 bases). V gave up 6 bases and J gave up 7 bases, with 13 bases separating them. This CDR3 is built from 13 residues. Germline V gives CDR1 SNHLY, CDR2 FYNNEI. CDR3 in DNA: TGTGCCAGCAGGGACTACAGGGGAAATGAGCAGTTCTTC. The encoded protein is CASRDYRGNEQFF.

This clonotype appeared many times. The chain couples TRBV20-1 to TRBJ2-7, with D unclear. Germline CDR1 is DFQATT and CDR2 is SNEGSKA (reference sequence). Deletions cut 4 bases from V and 3 bases from J, with 13 bases between. The CDR3 has 13 residues. The CDR3 reads CSATGRLYYEQYF. The CDR3 DNA follows: TGCAGTGCTACCGGGCGGCTATACTACGAGCAGTACTTC.

The genes are TRBV5-5 and TRBJ2-1; maybe TRBD1 (6 bases). Germline V CDR1 and CDR2: SGHKS, YYEKEE (reference sequence). The CDR3 has 15 amino acids. With 4 bases removed from V and 5 bases from J, the gap between germline ends came to 16 bases. The CDR3: CASSATGSLNNEQFF. CDR3 bases: TGTGCCAGCAGCGCTACAGGGTCTTTGAACAATGAGCAGTTCTTC.

Concerning this clonotype: A much larger clone sits a single nucleotide away, making a read error possible. V is TRBV7-8 and J is TRBJ1-2; D is unclear. CDR3 length: 13 amino acids. Germline V gives CDR1 SGHVS, CDR2 FQNEAQ. Trimming took 3 bases from V and 2 from J, leaving 7 bases between them. The CDR3 sequence is CASSFTDNYGYTF. The CDR3 bases are TGTGCCAGCAGCTTTACAGACAACTATGGCTACACCTTC.

This clonotype has a count of ten or more. The chain recombines TRBV2 with TRBJ1-5, with TRBD1 as a possible D gene (5 bases). Trimming cost V 11 bases and J 2 bases, with 13 bases left between them. Germline CDR1 reads SNHLY; CDR2 reads FYNNEI. The CDR3 spans 13 residues. CDR3 DNA sequence: TGTGCCGTAAACCCGGGACGCAATCAGCCCCAGCATTTT. This gives the protein CAVNPGRNQPQHF.

This clonotype was observed at least ten times. The CDR3: CASSYGGQGAVETQYF. The DNA for the CDR3 is TGTGCCAGCAGTTACGGGGGACAGGGGGCGGTGGAGACCCAGTACTTC. The chain has TRBV6-5 and TRBJ2-5; 12 bases are shared with TRBD1. The V and J ends lost 2 bases and 5 bases, in that order; junction bases with no gene match: 6. In germline, CDR1 is MNHEY, CDR2 SVGAGI. The CDR3 sequence is 16 residues long.

This clonotype showed up many times. The chain has TRBV5-1 and TRBJ2-1, with 9 bases that match TRBD1. Germline values: CDR1 SGHRS, CDR2 YFSETQ. The CDR3 consists of 15 residues. Losses at the gene ends were 4 bases for V and 4 bases for J; bases not matched to a gene: 6. CDR3 sequence: CASSASGTGYNEQFF. DNA of the CDR3: TGCGCCAGCAGCGCCTCCGGGACAGGGTACAATGAGCAGTTCTTC.

Ten or more counts support this clonotype. The chain links TRBV29-1 to TRBJ1-1, with D unresolved. The length of the CDR3 is 10 residues. Trimming removed 4 bases at V and 7 bases at J, with 7 bases between. Germline lookup yields CDR1 SQVTM and CDR2 ANQGSEA. CDR3: CSVAQYEAFF. The DNA for the CDR3 is TGCAGCGTTGCACAGTATGAAGCTTTCTTT.

This clonotype came up many times. V usage is TRBV28 and J usage is TRBJ2-7; 9 positions match TRBD2. The V segment lost 3 bases and the J segment 0 bases; nucleotides outside the gene matches: 6. The germline V gene encodes CDR1 MDHEN and CDR2 SYDVKM. The CDR3 runs to 16 residues. CDR3 sequence: CASSFSAGGNSYEQYF. In nucleotides, the CDR3 is TGTGCCAGCAGTTTCTCAGCGGGGGGAAACTCCTACGAGCAGTACTTC. The whole variable domain, filled in from reference TRBV28 and TRBJ2-7, reads DVKVTQSSRYLVKRTGEKVFLECVQDMDHENMFWYRQDPGLGLRLIYFSYDVKMKEKGDIPEGYSVSREKKERFSLILESASTNQTSMYLCASSFSAGGNSYEQYFGPGTRLTVT.

This clonotype was seen ten or more times. J is TRBJ1-2 and V is TRBV20-1; D not certain. The CDR3 sequence is 12 residues long. Germline lookup yields CDR1 DFQATT and CDR2 SNEGSKA (reference sequence). Between the trimmed V and J ends, which lost 8 bases and 8 bases, there was a span of 18 bases. CDR3 sequence reads: CSPTIALYGYTF. In nucleotides, the CDR3 is TGCAGTCCAACAATTGCACTATACGGCTACACCTTC.

V gene TRBV3-1 combines with J gene TRBJ1-6; 7 nucleotides line up with TRBD1. V was pared by 1 base and J by 7 bases, with 13 bases of the junction left unmatched. This CDR3 comprises 18 residues. Germline V gene data show CDR1 as LGHDT and CDR2 as YNNKEL (reference sequence). The CDR3: CASSQARTGVTFNSPLHF. For the CDR3, the DNA is TGTGCCAGCAGCCAAGCCAGAACAGGGGTAACTTTCAATTCACCCCTCCACTTT.

This clonotype came up many times. J is TRBJ1-2 and V is TRBV24-1; 8 bases line up with TRBD1. Germline CDR1 is KGHDR and CDR2 is SFDVKD. This CDR3 region has 15 residues. V trimming: 2 bases; J trimming: 6 bases; junction bases outside the gene matches: 7. This CDR3 is CATSDSSGGADGYTF. Here the CDR3 DNA reads TGTGCCACCAGTGATTCCTCAGGGGGCGCGGATGGCTACACCTTC.

With respect to this clonotype: Just one base apart from a much larger clone, this may be a read error. J is TRBJ2-7 and V is TRBV5-1, with D hard to call. Germline V gene sequence: CDR1 SGHRS, CDR2 YFSETQ. Trimming took 1 base from V and 3 from J, leaving 14 bases between them. CDR3 length: 15 residues. CDR3 protein: CASSLSSPPCYEQYF. The DNA of the CDR3 is TGCGCCAGCAGCTTGTCCTCCCCCCCCTGCTACGAGCAGTACTTC.

This clonotype was counted at least ten times. This rearrangement joins TRBV5-8 to TRBJ2-7; TRBD1 agrees at 8 bases. Trimming at V came to 4 bases and at J to 3 bases, leaving 9 bases not matched to a gene. Germline V CDR1 and CDR2: SGHTS, YDEGEE. The CDR3 sequence is 15 residues long. CDR3 loop: CASSPDRAIVYEQYF. Here the CDR3 DNA reads TGTGCCAGCAGCCCGGACAGGGCCATCGTCTACGAGCAGTACTTC.

This clonotype was seen a single time. This chain links TRBV19 with TRBJ2-5; 7 bases are shared with TRBD1. The CDR3 runs to 14 residues. V shed 7 bases and J 7 bases; nucleotides not matched to a gene: 12. Germline V CDR1 and CDR2: LNHDA, SQIVND (reference sequence). The CDR3 DNA is TGTGCCAGTACCTGGGACAGCGCTGGGGGGACCCAGTACTTC. Residues: CASTWDSAGGTQYF.

In this sample, this clonotype turned up many times. Mismatch with germline at one junction end may stem from a read error. The chain has TRBV6-1 and TRBJ2-7; maybe TRBD2 (6 bases). The germline V gene encodes CDR1 MNHNS and CDR2 SASEGT. This CDR3 has 10 amino acids. The CDR3 DNA follows: TGTGCCAGCAGGGACTACCAGCAGTACTTC. It encodes CASRDYQQYF.

This clonotype was recorded many times. The V gene is TRBV12-5, the J gene TRBJ2-1, with TRBD2 matching 8 bases. CDR3 length equals 14 residues. Trimming at V came to 5 bases and at J to 7 bases, leaving 7 bases not matched to a gene. Germline V gene data show CDR1 as LGHNT and CDR2 as FRNRAP. CDR3 in DNA: TGTGCTAGTGGTGAGAGCGGGGGCCGTAATGAGCAGTTCTTC. Its translation is CASGESGGRNEQFF.

This clonotype was recorded many times. This chain connects TRBV28 to TRBJ2-4; D may be TRBD1 (5 bases). The length of the CDR3 is 14 residues. Trimming took off 6 bases at V and 4 bases at J, with 13 bases between the two ends. Germline CDR1 and CDR2: MDHEN and SYDVKM. The CDR3 spells CASSSDSRKNIQYF. Here the CDR3 DNA reads TGTGCCAGCAGCTCAGACAGTAGAAAAAACATTCAGTACTTC.

This sequence joins TRBV24-1 and TRBJ1-4, with no clear D. CDR1 and CDR2 from the germline V gene are KGHDR and SFDVKD. CDR3 length: 15 residues. V was cut by 4 bases and J by 2 bases, with 10 bases left in between. CDR3 protein: CATSDPGETNEKLFF. DNA for the CDR3: TGTGCCACCAGTGACCCTGGGGAGACTAATGAAAAACTGTTTTTT.

This clonotype was counted between two and nine times. V usage is TRBV4-2 and J usage is TRBJ2-5, with 10 positions matching TRBD2. The CDR3 totals 16 residues. The ends lost 2 bases at V and 9 bases at J; junction bases unmatched: 12. Per germline, CDR1 LGHNA and CDR2 YNFKEQ. The CDR3 DNA reads as TGTGCCAGCAGCCAACACAATAGCGGGGGGCCCGGCCCCCAGTACTTC. Encoded protein: CASSQHNSGGPGPQYF.